Following are 15 T cell receptor beta chains from one sample sequenced in a study of blood T cell repertoires in COVID-19. This table comes from immunoSEQ multiplex PCR, and its TCRdb copy is limited to in-frame clones, with some not included. The sample carries approximately 100,000 clones, 85% to 95% recorded once. Input material: peripheral blood. Source of these receptors: a man aged 50 or older with active COVID-19.

This clone came up once. This chain connects TRBV5-6 to TRBJ1-5, with D hard to call. Germline CDR1 and CDR2: SGHDT and YYEEEE. The V gene lost 2 bases and the J gene lost 4 bases, with 7 bases spanning the gap. This CDR3 is built from 13 residues. This CDR3 reads CASSFGPNQPQHF. The CDR3 DNA is TGTGCCAGCAGCTTCGGTCCAAATCAGCCCCAGCATTTT.

This chain links TRBV27 with TRBJ1-2; no reliable D call. The germline CDR1 and CDR2 sequences are MNHEY and SMNVEV (reference sequence). V lost 2 bases and J lost 8, with 12 bases in between. This CDR3 is 13 amino acids long. The CDR3 DNA reads as TGTGCCAGCAGTTTAAGGGCGGGGTACGGCTACACCTTC. This translates into CASSLRAGYGYTF.

The chain carries TRBV28 and TRBJ2-1; TRBD2 agrees at 8 bases. CDR1 and CDR2 from the germline V gene are MDHEN and SYDVKM. The CDR3 spans 13 residues. With V trimmed by 9 bases and J by 7 bases, 8 bases remained unmatched. The CDR3: CASLSGTGNEQFF. CDR3 bases: TGTGCCAGTCTTAGCGGGACGGGTAATGAGCAGTTCTTC.

V gene TRBV28 combines with J gene TRBJ2-7; 7 bases line up with TRBD1. This CDR3 has 13 amino acids. Germline CDR1 reads MDHEN; CDR2 reads SYDVKM. J gave up 3 bases and V 5 bases, and 4 bases lay outside the gene matches. The CDR3 DNA reads TGTGCCAGCAGTAGGGGGCGACTCTACGAGCAGTACTTC. As protein: CASSRGRLYEQYF.

V and J are TRBV2 and TRBJ1-1; possible D gene TRBD1, 5 bases. V gave up 5 bases and J gave up 7 bases, with 17 bases separating them. CDR1 is SNHLY and CDR2 is FYNNEI in the germline V gene. The CDR3 extends over 14 amino acids. The CDR3 DNA follows: TGTGCCAGCAGTCTCCTGGGCAGGGATGGTGAAGCTTTCTTT. Encoded protein: CASSLLGRDGEAFF.

The V call is TRBV5-1, the J call TRBJ2-7; D possibly corresponds to TRBD2 (6 bases). V lost 2 bases and J 2 bases, leaving 14 bases between the germline ends. This CDR3 has 15 residues. Germline V CDR1 and CDR2: SGHRS, YFSETQ. The CDR3: CASSLNAGKAYEQYF. Written as DNA, the CDR3 is TGCGCCAGCAGCTTAAACGCGGGGAAGGCCTACGAGCAGTACTTC.

This clone was seen only a few times. The J gene is TRBJ2-7, the V gene TRBV11-2; 7 bases map to TRBD2. CDR1 SGHAT and CDR2 FQNNGV come from the germline V gene. J was trimmed by 6 bases and V by 6 bases; bases with no gene match: 11. The CDR3 has 14 residues. The CDR3 coding sequence is TGTGCCAGCAGGGGCAACGTGGCGGGAGTCGAGCAGTACTTC. Translated, it gives CASRGNVAGVEQYF.

The chain recombines TRBV11-2 with TRBJ2-1, with D perhaps TRBD1 (5 bases). The V gene's germline CDR1 is SGHAT and CDR2 FQNNGV. The CDR3 sequence is 16 residues long. Trimming removed 5 bases from V and 0 bases from J, with 14 bases in between. CDR3 sequence: CASSRLGASSYNEQFF. The CDR3 DNA is TGTGCCAGCAGCCGACTTGGGGCGAGCTCCTACAATGAGCAGTTCTTC.

This chain links TRBV6-6 with TRBJ2-3; TRBD1 matches 9 bases. Trimming took 5 bases from V and 4 from J; bases not matched to a gene: 7. This CDR3 contains 15 residues. CDR1 MNHNY and CDR2 SVGAGI come from the germline V gene (reference sequence). The CDR3 coding sequence is TGTGCCAGCAGTCAGGACAGGGGAGTCGCAGATACGCAGTATTTT. It encodes CASSQDRGVADTQYF.

The rearrangement uses TRBV7-9 and TRBJ2-7; D may be TRBD1 (5 bases). CDR1 is SEHNR, CDR2 FQNEAQ, per germline (reference sequence). The CDR3 has 13 residues. Trimming took off 5 bases at V and 2 bases at J, with 10 bases between the two ends. This chain's CDR3 is CASSPTVPYEQYF. The CDR3 DNA reads TGTGCCAGCAGCCCGACAGTTCCCTACGAGCAGTACTTC.

This chain links TRBV6-5 with TRBJ1-6; possibly TRBD1 for D (6 bases). V lost 7 bases to trimming and J lost 7 bases, with 8 bases between them. The CDR3 extends over 12 amino acids. CDR1 and CDR2 (germline): MNHEY, SVGAGI. This CDR3 reads CASTTGNSPLHF. The DNA for the CDR3 is TGTGCCAGCACCACAGGGAATTCACCCCTCCACTTT.

The chain uses TRBV4-1 and TRBJ2-3, with D possibly matching TRBD1 (5 bases). Looked up from germline, CDR1 is MGHRA and CDR2 is YSYEKL. Trimming took off 0 bases at V and 5 bases at J, with 6 bases between the two ends. The CDR3 runs to 13 residues. The CDR3 DNA reads TGCGCCAGCAGCCAAGACAGGGAAGATACGCAGTATTTT. Its protein is CASSQDREDTQYF.

The rearrangement links TRBV2 to TRBJ1-6; 7 bases are shared with TRBD1. V lost 2 bases, J lost 3 bases, and 4 bases stayed unmatched. CDR1 is SNHLY and CDR2 is FYNNEI in the germline V gene. The CDR3 sequence is 16 residues long. CDR3 sequence (DNA): TGTGCCAGCAGTGAACAGGACAGGCGCTATAATTCACCCCTCCACTTT. This gives the protein CASSEQDRRYNSPLHF.

The J gene is TRBJ2-1, the V gene TRBV2; D may be TRBD2 (6 bases). V was trimmed by 6 bases and J by 8 bases, leaving 17 bases between them. This CDR3 contains 14 residues. CDR1 and CDR2 (germline): SNHLY, FYNNEI. CDR3 DNA: TGTGCCAGCAGCCTAGAACGGGGGATCGATGAGCAGTTCTTC. It codes for CASSLERGIDEQFF.

The rearrangement joins TRBV28 to TRBJ2-7, with D possibly TRBD2 on 7 matching bases. The germline CDR1 and CDR2 sequences are MDHEN and SYDVKM. The V end lost 6 bases, the J end lost 1 base, and 22 bases lay between the germline ends. This CDR3 spans 17 amino acids. The CDR3 loop is CASSPLWGGILSYEQYF. DNA of the CDR3: TGTGCCAGCAGCCCCCTGTGGGGGGGCATATTATCCTACGAGCAGTACTTC. Looking up the rest from reference TRBV28 and TRBJ2-7 gives the full variable domain: DVKVTQSSRYLVKRTGEKVFLECVQDMDHENMFWYRQDPGLGLRLIYFSYDVKMKEKGDIPEGYSVSREKKERFSLILESASTNQTSMYLCASSPLWGGILSYEQYFGPGTRLTVT.